This T cell receptor (beta chain) came from a study of blood T cell repertoires in COVID-19. Background on the study: Samples of COVID-19 (acute and convalescent) were obtained from the United States, Italy and Spain. PBMCs, B-cell-depleted T cells, or T cells provided the cDNA or gDNA that made up the material.

Germline CDR1 LNHDA, CDR2 SQIVND (reference sequence). The CDR3 totals 14 residues. V gave up 4 bases and J gave up 0 bases, with 8 bases separating them. Per the original methods: Amplifying reference gene primers gave estimates of nucleated cell counts. The data were produced by immunoSEQ multiplex PCR, yet TCRdb's version contains in-frame clones alone and is incomplete. V and J calls plus clone size are reproduced from that table; the DNA served to infer D and trimming. In the table there are about 210,000 clones, 84% of which are singletons. Sequencing was done on a sample of peripheral blood. The J gene is TRBJ2-3, the V gene TRBV19, with D hard to call. The receptor was derived from a woman aged 45-65 years with active or convalescent COVID-19. The CDR3: CASSSQASTDTQYF. DNA of the CDR3: TGTGCCAGTAGTAGTCAGGCTAGCACAGATACGCAGTATTTT. Together with reference TRBV19 and TRBJ2-3, the CDR3 gives the full variable domain: DGGITQSPKYLFRKEGQNVTLSCEQNLNHDAMYWYRQDPGQGLRLIYYSQIVNDFQKGDIAEGYSVSREKKESFPLTVTSAQKNPTAFYLCASSSQASTDTQYFGPGTRLTVL.